This T cell receptor beta chain emerged from a study of cytomegalovirus exposure and HLA in healthy donors. Study-wide findings and caveats: Reports described diagnosis of cytomegalovirus status by the classifier as highly specific and sensitive.

The PCR employed 60 Vbeta primers together with 13 Jbeta primers. The method was immunoSEQ multiplex PCR; TCRdb's version includes in-frame clones alone and lacks a portion of them. The table includes about 180,000 clones, about 80% detected once. To note about this clone: The antigen is unknown.

The TCR sequence derives from a woman aged 30 to 39 in good health and CMV-seronegative. The sample comprised PBMCs.

The DNA for the CDR3 is TGTGCCAGTAGTATGTCCAGCGGGGGGAGTGAGCAGTACTTC. It yields the protein CASSMSSGGSEQYF. The chain combines TRBV19 with TRBJ2-7, with 9 bases lining up with TRBD2. V dropped 3 bases and J dropped 7; count of bases not matched to a gene: 7. Germline values: CDR1 LNHDA, CDR2 SQIVND (reference sequence). CDR3 length: 14 residues. The full variable domain, with the rest looked up from reference TRBV19 and TRBJ2-7, is DGGITQSPKYLFRKEGQNVTLSCEQNLNHDAMYWYRQDPGQGLRLIYYSQIVNDFQKGDIAEGYSVSREKKESFPLTVTSAQKNPTAFYLCASSMSSGGSEQYFGPGTRLTVT.